This TCR beta chain is drawn from a study of blood T cells in healthy people across ages. Overall study: Template switching retrieved approximately one barcoded beta molecule for each two T cells. Study-wide results and limits: Naive and antigen-experienced cells were not separated, limiting conclusive comparison.

Comment on this clonotype: The antigen remains undetermined.

Every sample had a minimum of 6 million PBMCs isolated. This CDR3 has 16 residues. Trimming cost V 5 bases and J 4 bases; bases outside gene matches: 9. Together with a sample-barcoded 5' primer, a J-beta primer mix was included in a second PCR lasting roughly 6 to 12 cycles. TCRdb reprocessed the 5' RACE reads via MiXCR and lists one record per CDR3 protein. The data hold 650,000 to 1,000,000 distinct CDR3 sequences, with around 45% observed a single time. This TCR derives from a man older than 75 in good health. This rearrangement joins TRBV12-3 or TRBV12-4 to TRBJ2-3, with TRBD2 matching 10 bases. The sequencing input was blood. CDR3 region: CASSIRSGRAPDTQYF. CDR3 DNA: TGTGCCAGCAGTATCAGAAGCGGGAGGGCCCCAGATACGCAGTATTTT.